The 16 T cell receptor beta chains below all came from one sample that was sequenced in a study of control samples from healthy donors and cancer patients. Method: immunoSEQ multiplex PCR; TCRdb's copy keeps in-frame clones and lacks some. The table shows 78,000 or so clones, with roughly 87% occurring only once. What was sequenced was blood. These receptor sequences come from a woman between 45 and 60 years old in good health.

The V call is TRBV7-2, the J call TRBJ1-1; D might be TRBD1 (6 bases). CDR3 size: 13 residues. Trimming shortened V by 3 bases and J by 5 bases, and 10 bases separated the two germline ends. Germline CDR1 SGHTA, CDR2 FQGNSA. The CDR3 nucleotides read TGTGCCAGCAGCTTGAACAGGGAGACTGAAGCTTTCTTT. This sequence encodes CASSLNRETEAFF.

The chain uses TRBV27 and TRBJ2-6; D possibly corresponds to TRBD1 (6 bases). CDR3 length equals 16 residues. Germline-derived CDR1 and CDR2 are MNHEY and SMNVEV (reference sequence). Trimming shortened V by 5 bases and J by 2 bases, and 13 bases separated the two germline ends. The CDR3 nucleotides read TGTGCCAGCAGTCCGAACAGGGTCCCTGGGGCCAACGTCCTGACTTTC. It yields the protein CASSPNRVPGANVLTF.

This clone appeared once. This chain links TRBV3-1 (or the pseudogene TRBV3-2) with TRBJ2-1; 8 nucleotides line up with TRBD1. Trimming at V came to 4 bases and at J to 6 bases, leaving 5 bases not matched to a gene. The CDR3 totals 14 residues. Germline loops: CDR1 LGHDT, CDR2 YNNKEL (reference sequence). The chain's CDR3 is CASSPNGQGNEQFF. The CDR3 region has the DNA TGTGCCAGCAGCCCGAATGGACAGGGCAATGAGCAGTTCTTC.

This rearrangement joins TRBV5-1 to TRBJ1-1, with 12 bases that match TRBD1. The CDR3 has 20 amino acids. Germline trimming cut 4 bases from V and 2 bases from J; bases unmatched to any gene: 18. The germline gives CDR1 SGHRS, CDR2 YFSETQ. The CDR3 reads CASSRSPGQGARSRNTEAFF. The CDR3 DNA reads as TGCGCCAGCAGCCGGAGCCCGGGACAGGGGGCGCGTTCCCGAAACACTGAAGCTTTCTTT.

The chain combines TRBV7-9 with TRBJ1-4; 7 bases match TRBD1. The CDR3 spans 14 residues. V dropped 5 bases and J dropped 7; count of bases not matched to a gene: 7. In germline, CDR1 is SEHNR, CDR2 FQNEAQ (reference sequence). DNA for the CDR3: TGTGCCAGCAGCGCAGACAGGGTGGGTGAAAAACTGTTTTTT. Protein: CASSADRVGEKLFF.

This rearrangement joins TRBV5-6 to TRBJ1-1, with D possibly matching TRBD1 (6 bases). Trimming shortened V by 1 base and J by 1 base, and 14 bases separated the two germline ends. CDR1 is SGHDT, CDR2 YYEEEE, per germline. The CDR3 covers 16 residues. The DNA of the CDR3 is TGTGCCAGCAGCTTGATTGGGGGCTCGAAGAACACTGAAGCTTTCTTT. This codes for CASSLIGGSKNTEAFF.

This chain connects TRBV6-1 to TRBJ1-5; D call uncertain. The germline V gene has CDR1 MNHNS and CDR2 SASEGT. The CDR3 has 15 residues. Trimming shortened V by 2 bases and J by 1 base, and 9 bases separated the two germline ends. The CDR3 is CASSEQAGSNQPQHF. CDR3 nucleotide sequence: TGTGCCAGCAGTGAACAGGCTGGGAGCAATCAGCCCCAGCATTTT.

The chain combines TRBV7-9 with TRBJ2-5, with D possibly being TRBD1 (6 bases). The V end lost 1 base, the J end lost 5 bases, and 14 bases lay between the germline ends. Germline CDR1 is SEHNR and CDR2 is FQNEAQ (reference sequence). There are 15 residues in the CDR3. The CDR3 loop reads CASSLGATTGETQYF. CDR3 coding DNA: TGTGCCAGCAGCTTAGGGGCAACAACAGGGGAGACCCAGTACTTC.

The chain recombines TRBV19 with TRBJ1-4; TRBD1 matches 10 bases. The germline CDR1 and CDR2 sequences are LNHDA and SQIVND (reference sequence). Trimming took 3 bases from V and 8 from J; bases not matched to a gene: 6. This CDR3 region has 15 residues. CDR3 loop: CASSMGQGQGEKLFF. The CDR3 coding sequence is TGTGCCAGTAGTATGGGACAGGGGCAGGGGGAAAAACTGTTTTTT.

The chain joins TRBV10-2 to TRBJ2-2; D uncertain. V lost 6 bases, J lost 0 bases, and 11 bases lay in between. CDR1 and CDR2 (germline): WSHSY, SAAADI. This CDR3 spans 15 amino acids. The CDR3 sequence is CASRGERPNTGELFF. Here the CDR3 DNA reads TGCGCCAGCAGAGGCGAGCGTCCGAACACCGGGGAGCTGTTTTTT.

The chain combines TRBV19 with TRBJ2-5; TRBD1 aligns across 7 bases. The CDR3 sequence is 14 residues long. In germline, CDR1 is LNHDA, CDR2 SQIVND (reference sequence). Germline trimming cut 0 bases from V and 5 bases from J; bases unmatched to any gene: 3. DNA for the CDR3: TGTGCCAGTAGTATAGAAACAGGGGTTGAGACCCAGTACTTC. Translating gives CASSIETGVETQYF.

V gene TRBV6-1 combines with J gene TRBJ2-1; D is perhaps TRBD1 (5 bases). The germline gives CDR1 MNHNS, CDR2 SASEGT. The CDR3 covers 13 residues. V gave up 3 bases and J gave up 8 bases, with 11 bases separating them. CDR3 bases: TGTGCCAGCAGTGAGCGAACAGGTGATGAGCAGTTCTTC. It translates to CASSERTGDEQFF.

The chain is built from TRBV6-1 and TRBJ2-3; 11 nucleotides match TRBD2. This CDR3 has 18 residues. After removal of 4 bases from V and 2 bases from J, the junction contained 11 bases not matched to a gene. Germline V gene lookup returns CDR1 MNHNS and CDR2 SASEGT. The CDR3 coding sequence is TGTGCCAGCAGTGGCCGACTAGCGGGAAGGAGTTCCACAGATACGCAGTATTTT. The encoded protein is CASSGRLAGRSSTDTQYF.

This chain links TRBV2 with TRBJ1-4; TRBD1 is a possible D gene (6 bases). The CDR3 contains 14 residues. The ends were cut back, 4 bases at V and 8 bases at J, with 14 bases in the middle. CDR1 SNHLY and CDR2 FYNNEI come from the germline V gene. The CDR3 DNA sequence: TGTGCCAGCAGTGTTCGGGGGGCAGAGGAAAAACTGTTTTTT. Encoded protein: CASSVRGAEEKLFF.

The CDR3 bases are TGTGCCACCAGTGCGGCGACTACCTCCTACAATGAGCAGTTCTTC. This gives the protein CATSAATTSYNEQFF. The chain carries TRBV24-1 and TRBJ2-1, with D perhaps matching TRBD2 (5 bases). Trimming pared 5 bases from V and 0 bases from J, leaving 10 bases between. This CDR3 is 15 amino acids long. The germline gives CDR1 KGHDR, CDR2 SFDVKD.

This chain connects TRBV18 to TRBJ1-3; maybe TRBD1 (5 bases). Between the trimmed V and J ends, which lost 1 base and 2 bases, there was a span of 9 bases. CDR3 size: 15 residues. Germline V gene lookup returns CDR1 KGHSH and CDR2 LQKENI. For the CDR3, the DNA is TGTGCCAGCTCACCACAGCCAGGGACTGGAAACACCATATATTTT. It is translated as CASSPQPGTGNTIYF.